The rows below give T cell receptor beta chains drawn from one sample of a study of T cell responses to AZD1222 COVID-19 vaccine. The protocol was immunoSEQ multiplex PCR, while the TCRdb copy is restricted to in-frame clones and leaves out a portion. In the table there are around 180,000 clones, about nine tenths of which are singletons. The specimen was peripheral blood, collected on day 0 of AZD1222 vaccination. Every receptor here comes from an adult in good health. The CDR3 runs from the conserved cysteine through the conserved F or W. Each record gives: CDR3 protein, CDR3 DNA, D gene, J gene, V gene, clone size. D genes are given only for firm matches. The size entry is marked missing in some rows and otherwise reads once, few, many or a size class.

CAISQTENTEAFF,TGTGCCATCAGCCAGACGGAGAACACTGAAGCTTTCTTT,.,TRBJ1-1,TRBV10-3,.
CASSRQTGDGYTF,TGTGCCAGCAGCAGACAAACAGGGGATGGCTACACCTTC,TRBD1,TRBJ1-2,TRBV5-8,.
CASSFRTNEKLFF,TGTGCCAGCAGCTTTCGGACGAATGAAAAACTGTTTTTT,.,TRBJ1-4,TRBV7-8,.
CASSYQQGYEQYF,TGTGCCAGCAGTTATCAACAGGGCTACGAGCAGTACTTC,.,TRBJ2-7,TRBV6-5,.
CASSLLAGGETQYF,TGCGCCAGCAGCTTACTAGCGGGAGGAGAGACCCAGTACTTC,TRBD2,TRBJ2-5,TRBV5-1,.
CAWTGTLHSPLHF,TGTGCCTGGACCGGGACGTTACATTCACCCCTCCACTTT,.,TRBJ1-6,TRBV30,medium-sized
CATEGGSGNNEQFF,TGTGCCACCGAGGGGGGCTCAGGCAACAATGAGCAGTTCTTC,.,TRBJ2-1,TRBV28,.
CASSLDRARSYEQYF,TGTGCCAGCAGCTTAGATCGAGCCCGCTCCTACGAGCAGTACTTC,.,TRBJ2-7,TRBV7-2,.
CASSFPVSYNEQFF,TGTGCCAGCAGTTTCCCCGTCTCCTACAATGAGCAGTTCTTC,.,TRBJ2-1,TRBV28,.
CASSFGATNEKLFF,TGTGCCAGCAGTTTTGGGGCAACTAATGAAAAACTGTTTTTT,.,TRBJ1-4,TRBV28,.
CASSPLVYEQYF,TGTGCCAGCAGTCCCCTAGTCTACGAGCAGTACTTC,.,TRBJ2-7,TRBV28,once